The present entry profiles one T cell receptor beta chain with its context. This sample is drawn from a study of T cell responses to AZD1222 COVID-19 vaccine. Germline V gene sequence: CDR1 SGHTA, CDR2 FQGNSA. After removal of 1 base from V and 4 bases from J, the junction contained 8 bases not matched to a gene. The CDR3 has 17 residues. Produced via immunoSEQ multiplex PCR; TCRdb's table is partial and in-frame only. The table lists some 150,000 clones, about 87% of them singletons. V is TRBV7-2 and J is TRBJ2-5, with TRBD1 matching 11 bases. Material: peripheral blood, obtained on day 0 of AZD1222 vaccination. The sequence came from an adult in good health. CDR3 bases: TGTGCCAGCAGCTTAGGGGACCGGACAGGGGGCGGAGAGACCCAGTACTTC. It encodes CASSLGDRTGGGETQYF.